This TCR beta chain was recovered during a study of cytomegalovirus exposure and HLA in healthy donors. Whole-study findings and limits: Researchers counted 164 TCR beta chains as cytomegalovirus-associated. A link between a missense DCLRE1C variant and TCR beta V- and J-gene trimming emerged from a later analysis. For most TCR beta V segments, an earlier analysis put the productive rate at about 87% or about 30% of the time.

Of note for this clone: Its target is unknown.

PCR was performed using 60 Vbeta and 13 Jbeta primers. Profiling relied on immunoSEQ multiplex PCR, and the TCRdb table lists in-frame clones only, not all of them. The sample has about 190,000 clones, roughly 80% seen once. This CDR3 has 15 amino acids. Germline V CDR1 and CDR2: SGHTA, FQGNSA. The trim removed 5 bases at V and 7 bases at J, leaving 9 bases unmatched. The source of this sequence is a man between 50 and 59 years old in good health and CMV-seronegative. Sequencing input: PBMCs. V usage is TRBV7-2 and J usage is TRBJ2-1; 9 positions agree with TRBD1. CDR3: CASSTYSGTGNEQFF. CDR3 DNA: TGTGCCAGCAGCACCTACTCCGGGACAGGGAATGAGCAGTTCTTC.